This T cell receptor beta chain was sequenced in a study of T cells in Graves' hyperthyroidism and ophthalmopathy. Study results and limitations: Researchers found most expanded thyroid clonotypes above 0.001 in blood as well.

Germline CDR1 reads GTSNPN; CDR2 reads SVGIG (reference sequence). The CDR3 runs to 12 residues. The V end lost 0 bases, the J end lost 4 bases, and 6 bases lay between the germline ends. There were TCR beta CDR3 regions amplified from RNA transcripts. The HTBI primer set served for first-round RT-PCR of the TCR CDR3. TCRdb fed the multiplex PCR reads into MiXCR, producing one record per CDR3 protein. The sample consists of 600,000 or so distinct CDR3 sequences, roughly 17% of them appearing once. This clonotype was seen at least ten times. Its antigen remains unidentified. The sequence was collected from a woman aged 30 to 39 with Graves' hyperthyroidism. The material sequenced was blood. The chain uses TRBV30 and TRBJ1-1; D unresolved. This CDR3 reads CAWSVAATEAFF. As DNA, the CDR3 is TGTGCCTGGAGTGTGGCAGCCACTGAAGCTTTCTTT.